This T cell receptor (beta chain) comes out of a study of neurological immune-mediated disorders. The study's findings and limits: HTLV-1-associated myelopathy led in TCR clonal expansion, while multiple sclerosis ranked lowest, below healthy controls.

TCRdb used MiXCR to reprocess the 5' RACE reads, holding one entry per CDR3 protein. The sample has about 50,000 distinct CDR3 sequences; approximately 6.2% are singletons. This clonotype was seen many times. The antigen is unknown. In germline, CDR1 is ENHRY, CDR2 SYGVKD. With V trimmed by 6 bases and J by 1 base, 5 bases remained unmatched. This CDR3 region has 14 residues. This clonotype originated in a woman between 18 and 29 years old with multiple sclerosis. The chain recombines TRBV10-3 with TRBJ1-1; 7 bases map to TRBD1. Sequences were obtained from CD4+ T cells from blood. The CDR3 loop is CAISLTGTNTEAFF. The DNA of the CDR3 is TGTGCCATCAGCCTGACAGGGACGAACACTGAAGCTTTCTTT.